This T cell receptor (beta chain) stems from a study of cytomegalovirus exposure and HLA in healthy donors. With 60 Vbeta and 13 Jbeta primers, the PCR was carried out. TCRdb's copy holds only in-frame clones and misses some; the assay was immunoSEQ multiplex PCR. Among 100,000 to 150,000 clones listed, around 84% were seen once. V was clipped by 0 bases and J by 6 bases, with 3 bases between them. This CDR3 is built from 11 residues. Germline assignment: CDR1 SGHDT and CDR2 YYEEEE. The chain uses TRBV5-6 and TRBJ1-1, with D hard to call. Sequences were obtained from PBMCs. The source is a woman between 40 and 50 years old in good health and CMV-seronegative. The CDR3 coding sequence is TGTGCCAGCAGCTTGGTCTCTGAAGCTTTCTTT. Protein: CASSLVSEAFF.